The 8 T cell receptor beta chains below come from one sample, sequenced in a study of identical twins. TCRdb re-derived calls from the 5' RACE reads in MiXCR, one entry per CDR3 protein. This table holds about 460,000 distinct CDR3 sequences, 11% to 15% found once. This same sample was also part of a study on yellow fever vaccine responses in identical twins.

Sequencing was performed on CD4+ T cells sorted from blood. The receptors shown here come from a woman between 18 and 29 years old in good health.

This clonotype was recorded a few times. The genes are TRBV4-3 and TRBJ2-3; 9 nucleotides agree with TRBD1. Germline trimming cut 0 bases from V and 3 bases from J; bases unmatched to any gene: 7. Germline CDR1 and CDR2: LGHNA and YSLEER. The CDR3 loop spans 17 amino acids. In DNA, the CDR3 is TGCGCCAGCAGCCAAGATCCCCTAGACAGGGGGACAGATACGCAGTATTTT. Translating gives CASSQDPLDRGTDTQYF.

This clonotype has a handful of counts. This chain links TRBV7-2 with TRBJ2-7, with 9 bases that match TRBD1. The CDR3 covers 15 residues. Trimming removed 5 bases from V and 6 bases from J; junction bases left unmatched: 11. The germline V gene has CDR1 SGHTA and CDR2 FQGNSA. DNA for the CDR3: TGTGCCAGCAGCCGTTACGGGACAGGGATTTCCGAGCAGTACTTC. It is translated as CASSRYGTGISEQYF.

The chain is built from TRBV6-6 and TRBJ2-7; the D is unclear. Trimming took off 2 bases at V and 6 bases at J, with 11 bases between the two ends. The germline V gene encodes CDR1 MNHNY and CDR2 SVGAGI (reference sequence). The CDR3 spans 13 residues. DNA of the CDR3: TGTGCCAGCAGTTACCAATCGGGTATCGAGCAGTACTTC. This translates into CASSYQSGIEQYF.

V and J are TRBV9 and TRBJ1-2, with D uncertain. This CDR3 has 14 residues. V was pared by 2 bases and J by 8 bases, with 16 bases between. Germline V gene sequence: CDR1 SGDLS, CDR2 YYNGEE. CDR3 DNA: TGTGCCAGCAGCGTCTACGCGGCGGAGGGCGGCTACACCTTC. As protein: CASSVYAAEGGYTF.

This clonotype was observed a few times. J is TRBJ2-6 and V is TRBV24-1; maybe TRBD1 (6 bases). There are 12 residues in the CDR3. In germline, CDR1 is KGHDR, CDR2 SFDVKD. The germline V and J ends were trimmed by 6 bases and 12 bases, with 11 bases remaining between them. DNA of the CDR3: TGTGCCACCAGTCGTCAGGGGTCCGTCCTGACTTTC. It is translated as CATSRQGSVLTF.

At least ten counts were recorded for this clonotype. This chain uses TRBV12-3 or TRBV12-4 with TRBJ2-7; D is undetermined. The V gene lost 0 bases and the J gene lost 6 bases, with 6 bases spanning the gap. The CDR3 has 12 residues. DNA for the CDR3: TGTGCCAGCAGTTTAGCCGGTTTCGAGCAGTACTTC. Protein: CASSLAGFEQYF.

This chain uses TRBV5-5 with TRBJ2-1, with D unresolved. The CDR3 consists of 13 residues. V lost 5 bases and J lost 7, with 13 bases in between. Per germline, CDR1 SGHKS and CDR2 YYEKEE (reference sequence). The CDR3 DNA follows: TGTGCCAGCAGAAAGACACAACCGAATGAGCAGTTCTTC. It translates to CASRKTQPNEQFF.

The V call is TRBV3-1, the J call TRBJ1-5; D ambiguous. Germline loops: CDR1 LGHDT, CDR2 YNNKEL (reference sequence). The length of the CDR3 is 15 residues. Trimming took 4 bases from V and 1 from J, leaving 11 bases between them. CDR3 coding DNA: TGTGCCAGCAGCCCTGGGGATCCCAGCAATCAGCCCCAGCATTTT. This sequence encodes CASSPGDPSNQPQHF.